This T cell receptor (beta chain) was retrieved from a study of CD8 T cells in Susac syndrome. Random-hexamer reverse transcription was applied to roughly 0.5 to 1 ug RNA. An immunoSEQ multiplex PCR generated amplified TCR beta CDR3 products spanning 54 Vbeta and 13 Jbeta. TCRdb recomputed calls from the immunoSEQ multiplex PCR reads with MiXCR, one row per CDR3 protein. The sample holds about 290,000 distinct CDR3 sequences; about 82% are singletons and the top ten take around 0.2%. This clonotype is a singleton in its sample. Its specificity is not known. Findings of the study overall: An acknowledgment was made by the study that its TCR sequencing and HLA analysis involved relatively few individuals.

TCR beta sequences were obtained from blood CD8+ and CD4+ T cells. The TEMRA cells underwent FACS enrichment, while the CD8+ and CD4+ T cells underwent negative isolation. The V gene's germline CDR1 is MGHRA and CDR2 YSYEKL. CDR3 length: 15 amino acids. The V and J ends lost 6 bases and 3 bases, in that order; junction bases with no gene match: 9. What was sequenced was CD8+ T cells from PBMCs. V and J are TRBV4-1 and TRBJ1-1; 8 positions agree with TRBD1. This TCR was sampled from a human donor with multiple sclerosis. The CDR3 reads CASRPRQGMDTEAFF. The CDR3 DNA reads TGCGCCAGCAGACCTAGACAGGGGATGGACACTGAAGCTTTCTTT.